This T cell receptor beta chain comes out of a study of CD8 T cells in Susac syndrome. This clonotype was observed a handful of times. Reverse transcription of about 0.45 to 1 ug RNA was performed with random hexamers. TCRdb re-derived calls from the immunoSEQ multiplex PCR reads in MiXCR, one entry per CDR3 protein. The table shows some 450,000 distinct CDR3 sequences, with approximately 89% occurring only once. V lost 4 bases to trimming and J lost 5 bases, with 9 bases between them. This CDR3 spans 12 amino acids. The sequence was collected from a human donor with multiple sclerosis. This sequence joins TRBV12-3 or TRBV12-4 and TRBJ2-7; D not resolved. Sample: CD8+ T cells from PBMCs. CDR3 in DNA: TGTGCCAGCAGTTCCGACCGGGACGAGCAGTACTTC. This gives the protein CASSSDRDEQYF.